A selection of T cell receptor beta chains follows, all from one sample in a study of cytomegalovirus exposure and HLA in healthy donors. Method: immunoSEQ multiplex PCR; TCRdb's copy keeps in-frame clones and lacks some. The sample has 90,000 or so clones, around 82% seen once. The material sequenced was PBMCs. The receptors shown here come from a man aged 30 to 39 in good health and CMV-seropositive. CDR3s include the opening cysteine and the closing phenylalanine or tryptophan. Each record gives: V gene, clone size, D gene, J gene, CDR3 DNA, CDR3 protein. A D gene is named only where the DNA matches it firmly. Clone size is shown for a subset of rows, as once, few, many or a class of expanded clone.

V: TRBV18
size: once
D: TRBD1
J: TRBJ2-4
DNA: TGTGCCAGCTCACCACCGGACAGGGATGGGAACATTCAGTACTTC
CDR3: CASSPPDRDGNIQYF

V: TRBV6-1
size: NA
D: NA
J: TRBJ2-1
DNA: TGTGCCAGCAGTGTGAGGGGGATATACAATGAGCAGTTCTTC
CDR3: CASSVRGIYNEQFF

V: TRBV28
size: NA
D: NA
J: TRBJ2-7
DNA: TGTGCCAGCAGTTTACGGCCGCTAGCCGTCCACGAGCAGTACTTC
CDR3: CASSLRPLAVHEQYF

V: TRBV29-1
size: few
D: NA
J: TRBJ1-4
DNA: TGCAGCGTTGAAAAGGGGATTAATGGGGAAAAACTGTTTTTT
CDR3: CSVEKGINGEKLFF

V: TRBV7-9
size: NA
D: NA
J: TRBJ2-7
DNA: TGTGCCAGCAGCTTAGAACAGCTCTACGAGCAGTACTTC
CDR3: CASSLEQLYEQYF

V: TRBV7-2
size: NA
D: NA
J: TRBJ2-5
DNA: TGTGCCAGCAGCTTGGTCGGGAGTGGAGAGACCCAGTACTTC
CDR3: CASSLVGSGETQYF

V: TRBV30
size: NA
D: TRBD2
J: TRBJ2-5
DNA: TGTGCCTGGAGTGACGGAGGGACTAGGGGTCGGGGGGCCCAGTACTTC
CDR3: CAWSDGGTRGRGAQYF

V: TRBV7-9
size: NA
D: NA
J: TRBJ2-2
DNA: TGTGCCAGCAGCTTATTCGCTACCATGAACACCGGGGAGCTGTTTTTT
CDR3: CASSLFATMNTGELFF

V: TRBV27
size: once
D: TRBD1
J: TRBJ1-5
DNA: TGTGCCAGCAGTTTATTGAGGACAGGGGGCGCGGAGCCCCAGCATTTT
CDR3: CASSLLRTGGAEPQHF

V: TRBV2
size: NA
D: TRBD2
J: TRBJ2-5
DNA: TGTGCCAGCAGTTTGGGGGGTCTAGCGGGAGTTAAAGAGACCCAGTACTTC
CDR3: CASSLGGLAGVKETQYF

V: TRBV19
size: NA
D: TRBD1
J: TRBJ2-4
DNA: TGTGCCAGTAGTCCCCGGACAGGGGGGGGAAACATTCAGTACTTC
CDR3: CASSPRTGGGNIQYF

V: TRBV5-4
size: NA
D: NA
J: TRBJ1-4
DNA: TGTGCCAGCAGCTTGGGGGGGGAGGGGAGCGGACTGTTTTTT
CDR3: CASSLGGEGSGLFF

V: TRBV29-1
size: NA
D: NA
J: TRBJ1-2
DNA: TGCAGCGTTGAATCAGGGGTAGGGGGTGGCTACACCTTC
CDR3: CSVESGVGGGYTF

V: TRBV7-9
size: few
D: TRBD1
J: TRBJ2-7
DNA: TGTGCCAGCAGGCCGGGACAGGCCCCCTACGAGCAGTACTTC
CDR3: CASRPGQAPYEQYF

V: TRBV9
size: NA
D: TRBD1
J: TRBJ1-1
DNA: TGTGCCAGCAGCGTAGCGGGACAGCTGAACACTGAAGCTTTCTTT
CDR3: CASSVAGQLNTEAFF

V: TRBV10-3
size: once
D: NA
J: TRBJ1-3
DNA: TGTGCCATCAGTCCCTCGACAGTTTCTGGAAACACCATATATTTT
CDR3: CAISPSTVSGNTIYF

V: TRBV10-1
size: NA
D: TRBD2
J: TRBJ2-7
DNA: TGCGCCAGCAGCCCCGGACTAGCGGGAGACGACGAGCAGTACTTC
CDR3: CASSPGLAGDDEQYF

V: TRBV5-1
size: NA
D: TRBD2
J: TRBJ2-2
DNA: TGCGCCAGCAGCTCACAAGCTACTAGCGGGGGGACCGGGGAGCTGTTTTTT
CDR3: CASSSQATSGGTGELFF

V: TRBV20-1
size: NA
D: NA
J: TRBJ1-1
DNA: TGCAGTGCCCGTCAGGGGACTGAAGCTTTCTTT
CDR3: CSARQGTEAFF

V: TRBV6-1
size: once
D: NA
J: TRBJ2-2
DNA: TGTGCCAGTAGACTAGTAGTCCCCGGGGAGCTGTTTTTT
CDR3: CASRLVVPGELFF

V: TRBV9
size: once
D: NA
J: TRBJ2-1
DNA: TGTGCCAGCAGCGTAAAAGCCCTTCTGGTCGACAATGAGCAGTTCTTC
CDR3: CASSVKALLVDNEQFF

V: TRBV18
size: NA
D: NA
J: TRBJ2-2
DNA: TGTGCCAGCTCACCTCCAAATTTAGCATCGTGGACCGGGGAGCTGTTTTTT
CDR3: CASSPPNLASWTGELFF

V: TRBV7-2
size: NA
D: TRBD1
J: TRBJ1-4
DNA: TGTGCCAGCAGCGGAGACAGGGGGGGGGAAAAACTGTTTTTT
CDR3: CASSGDRGGEKLFF

V: TRBV6-1
size: NA
D: NA
J: TRBJ2-1
DNA: TGTGCCAGCGAGGCCAGCTCCTACAATGAGCAGTTCTTC
CDR3: CASEASSYNEQFF

V: TRBV10-3
size: few
D: NA
J: TRBJ2-7
DNA: TGTGCCACACATAAGGCTTGGGACTCGACTGGGGAGCAGTACTTC
CDR3: CATHKAWDSTGEQYF

V: TRBV19
size: NA
D: NA
J: TRBJ1-5
DNA: TGTGCCAGTAGTATTCTCGGTAGCAATCAGCCCCAGCATTTT
CDR3: CASSILGSNQPQHF